This entry features one T cell receptor beta chain sequence. Its matching antigen is unknown. The method was immunoSEQ multiplex PCR; TCRdb's version includes in-frame clones alone and lacks a portion of them. The table shows roughly 26,000 clones, with around 90% occurring only once. The sample comes from a study of T cell responses to AZD1222 COVID-19 vaccine. The V gene's germline CDR1 is SGHAT and CDR2 FQNNGV. The V end was cut by 1 base, the J end by 0 bases, with 7 bases between. This CDR3 has 16 amino acids. Recipients boosted at about 4 weeks or about 12 weeks are pooled. Findings and limits, study-wide: None of the repertoires were sampled until the peak T cell response had passed. Spike-specific TCR breadth and depth both grew after two AZD1222 doses. Clonal diversity was possibly underestimated; the donors were predominantly white British and more often female.

The source of this sequence is an adult who received the AZD1222 COVID-19 vaccine. V gene TRBV11-2 combines with J gene TRBJ1-6; D is unresolved. Sequencing used peripheral blood, obtained 28 days after the second AZD1222 dose. The CDR3 DNA reads TGTGCCAGCAGCTTAGGCGGCAGCTCCTATAATTCACCCCTCCACTTT. Protein product: CASSLGGSSYNSPLHF.